A single sample gave rise to the 7 T cell receptor beta chains below, sequenced in a study of PD-1 blockade in classical Hodgkin lymphoma. Every patient experienced relapse after autologous stem cell transplantation, and brentuximab vedotin exposure varied. TCRdb's table, derived via immunoSEQ multiplex PCR, lists solely in-frame clones and lacks some. The sample includes some 63,000 clones, roughly nine tenths seen only once; the top ten take 9.7%. Source: peripheral blood mononuclear cells (PBMCs), taken at baseline. These receptor sequences come from a human donor with classical Hodgkin lymphoma.

This chain joins TRBV4-1 and TRBJ2-5; D is possibly TRBD2 (6 bases). The CDR3 loop spans 16 amino acids. In germline, CDR1 is MGHRA, CDR2 YSYEKL. V shed 4 bases and J shed 2 bases, with 17 bases lying between them. CDR3 amino acids: CASSLLGRGIQETQYF. The CDR3 DNA sequence: TGCGCCAGCAGCCTCCTAGGGCGGGGAATACAAGAGACCCAGTACTTC.

The chain has TRBV10-2 and TRBJ2-7, with a possible D match to TRBD2 (6 bases). Germline-derived CDR1 and CDR2 are WSHSY and SAAADI. Trimming left V 7 bases short and J 4 bases short, with 14 bases between. The CDR3 loop spans 13 amino acids. The CDR3 DNA follows: TGCGCCAGCACCGGAGATCGGGGGTACGAGCAGTACTTC. Encoded protein: CASTGDRGYEQYF.

Written as DNA, the CDR3 is TGTGCCAGCAGTGAAGCCTACGGGGCGGTCGGGGAGCTGTTTTTT. Its translation is CASSEAYGAVGELFF. V usage is TRBV2 and J usage is TRBJ2-2; D might be TRBD1 or TRBD2, each matching 5 bases. The CDR3 totals 15 residues. CDR1 is SNHLY, CDR2 FYNNEI, per germline. Trimming shortened V by 0 bases and J by 7 bases, and 12 bases separated the two germline ends.

This clone has a single count. The chain joins TRBV9 to TRBJ1-6, with a possible D match to TRBD1 (5 bases). V was cut by 3 bases and J by 7 bases, with 26 bases left in between. CDR3 size: 19 residues. Looked up from germline, CDR1 is SGDLS and CDR2 is YYNGEE. The CDR3 DNA reads TGTGCCAGCAGCGGCCCCGACCCATCCATTTCCGGGACGAATTCACCCCTCCACTTT. Protein sequence: CASSGPDPSISGTNSPLHF.

The chain uses TRBV11-2 and TRBJ1-2; no definite D call. The CDR3 has 14 residues. CDR1 is SGHAT and CDR2 is FQNNGV in the germline V gene. The ends were cut back, 1 base at V and 2 bases at J, with 8 bases in the middle. The chain's CDR3 is CASSLAVENYGYTF. Written as DNA, the CDR3 is TGTGCCAGCAGCTTAGCAGTCGAGAACTATGGCTACACCTTC.

The chain recombines TRBV10-2 with TRBJ1-3; 9 bases map to TRBD1. V was pared by 6 bases and J by 0 bases, with 6 bases of the junction left unmatched. The germline CDR1 and CDR2 sequences are WSHSY and SAAADI. This CDR3 spans 16 amino acids. CDR3 coding DNA: TGCGCCAGCAGCTTAGGACAGGGGAGCTCTGGAAACACCATATATTTT. Its translation: CASSLGQGSSGNTIYF.

V usage is TRBV11-2 and J usage is TRBJ2-7; 7 nucleotides match TRBD1. In germline, CDR1 is SGHAT, CDR2 FQNNGV. The CDR3 is 16 residues long. The V and J ends lost 1 base and 3 bases, in that order; junction bases with no gene match: 9. CDR3 DNA: TGTGCCAGCAGCTTAGGACCTGGGACAGCTTACTACGAGCAGTACTTC. This sequence encodes CASSLGPGTAYYEQYF.